This T cell receptor beta chain was profiled in a study of STAT3 mutations in large granular lymphocyte leukemia. Turning to the study itself: Roughly half of the longitudinally sequenced T-LGLL patients carried detectable canonical activating STAT3 mutations. Study outcomes and limitations: Clonal expansion was inferred from other time points because no sample existed at each clone's first appearance. Suggested: STAT3 mutation was not the ancestral event for these clonal expansions. In T-cell large granular lymphocyte leukemia, about half of patients showed multiple immunodominant subclonotypes. Differing intervals and regimens complicate linking therapy response to clone burden.

The CDR3 length is 14 residues. Germline-derived CDR1 and CDR2 are KGHSH and LQKENI. The ends were cut back, 6 bases at V and 7 bases at J, with 18 bases in the middle. Notes on this clone: The antigen is undetermined.

Data came from immunoSEQ multiplex PCR; TCRdb stores just in-frame clones and leaves some out. The repertoire consists of 1,500 to 2,000 clones, with roughly half occurring once and the leading ten covering about 35%. The sequenced sample consisted of peripheral blood mononuclear cells. The gene calls are TRBV18 and TRBJ1-1; D not certain. This TCR was recovered from a man aged 60 to 75 with T-cell large granular lymphocyte leukemia. Some clones in this sample may be carry-over from other donors' samples. CDR3 DNA: TGTGCCAGCTCCCAAGCCGCAGCCTCAAGTGAAGCTTTCTTT. This gives the protein CASSQAAASSEAFF.